Listed below are T cell receptor beta chains from one sample, sequenced in a study of identical twins. TCRdb independently ran MiXCR on the 5' RACE reads; one entry per CDR3 protein. The sample lists around 100,000 distinct CDR3 sequences; about 6.1% were seen once. The sequencing sample was made of memory T cells sorted from blood. The receptor source for this set is a woman aged 50 to 60 in good health. Each CDR3 is given with its conserved first and last residue.

cdr3_length,j_call,v_call,cdr3_aa
11,TRBJ2-4,TRBV11-3,CASSLQGEWYF
15,TRBJ2-2,TRBV15,CATSRVEGGYGELFF
15,TRBJ2-5,TRBV20-1,CSARGASGSQETQYF
14,TRBJ1-1,TRBV11-3,CASSITGGVTEAFF
14,TRBJ2-1,TRBV14,CATSLAGGNNEQFF
13,TRBJ1-1,TRBV12-3/TRBV12-4,CASSPVGATEAFF
14,TRBJ2-5,TRBV5-1,CASSLQGAVKTQYF
17,TRBJ2-6,TRBV6-2/TRBV6-3,CASGGKRTAAGANVLTF
13,TRBJ2-7,TRBV29-1,CSVRLAGDYEQYF
16,TRBJ2-1,TRBV20-1,CSARDRRAEDYNEQFF
14,TRBJ2-1,TRBV6-5,CASSYKEAANEQFF
12,TRBJ1-2,TRBV30,CAWLSGLYGYTF
15,TRBJ1-1,TRBV11-2,CASSQLPSMNTEAFF
18,TRBJ2-1,TRBV5-1,CASSSLEDIFLRGGEQFF
14,TRBJ2-5,TRBV20-1,CSARVTGKWETQYF
13,TRBJ1-5,TRBV30,CAWRGGLNQPQHF
15,TRBJ2-2,TRBV3-1,CASNGDRGIEGELFF
14,TRBJ2-2,TRBV5-1,CASSLVQRTGELFF
15,TRBJ1-1,TRBV20-1,CSARGTQVREAEAFF
15,TRBJ2-1,TRBV12-5,CASGLTRGALNEQFF
15,TRBJ2-2,TRBV11-2,CASSLSGAVAGELFF
14,TRBJ1-1,TRBV20-1,CSASWGLSDTEAFF
13,TRBJ2-3,TRBV20-1,CSAMGPHEDTQYF